Listed below are T cell receptor beta chains from one sample, sequenced in a study of blood T cell repertoires in COVID-19. The data were produced by immunoSEQ multiplex PCR, yet TCRdb's version contains in-frame clones alone and is incomplete. Among under 200,000 clones, under 80% were seen once, and the ten largest hold around 3%. Sequencing used peripheral blood. These TCRs come from an elderly woman with acute or convalescent COVID-19. CDR3s include the opening cysteine and the closing phenylalanine or tryptophan. The order of the fields is J gene, V gene, D gene, CDR3 length, clone size, CDR3 DNA, CDR3 protein. A D gene is named only where the DNA matches it firmly. Only part of the rows carry a size: once, few, many, or a class if the clone is expanded.

J gene: TRBJ1-2; V gene: TRBV10-1; D gene: TRBD1; CDR3 length: 15; clone size: NA; CDR3 DNA: TGCGCCAGCAGTCGGGACCAGACAGGGAACTATGGCTACACCTTC; CDR3 protein: CASSRDQTGNYGYTF
J gene: TRBJ2-2; V gene: TRBV3-1/TRBV3-2; D gene: NA; CDR3 length: 13; clone size: NA; CDR3 DNA: TGTGCCAGCAGCCATAGTTCTACCGGGGAGCTGTTTTTT; CDR3 protein: CASSHSSTGELFF
J gene: TRBJ2-1; V gene: TRBV4-1; D gene: TRBD2; CDR3 length: 14; clone size: NA; CDR3 DNA: TGCGCCAGCAGCCAAGTAAGCGGGAGTAATGAGCAGTTCTTC; CDR3 protein: CASSQVSGSNEQFF
J gene: TRBJ1-2; V gene: TRBV7-9; D gene: TRBD1; CDR3 length: 16; clone size: once; CDR3 DNA: TGTGCCAGCAGCTTAGGTTTGGGACAGCCCTCCTATGGCTACACCTTC; CDR3 protein: CASSLGLGQPSYGYTF
J gene: TRBJ1-1; V gene: TRBV6-5; D gene: TRBD1; CDR3 length: 13; clone size: NA; CDR3 DNA: TGTGCCAGTAAGGACAGGAGTAACACTGAAGCTTTCTTT; CDR3 protein: CASKDRSNTEAFF
J gene: TRBJ2-3; V gene: TRBV29-1; D gene: NA; CDR3 length: 11; clone size: NA; CDR3 DNA: TGCACCGCCGGAGTTGTAGATACGCAGTATTTT; CDR3 protein: CTAGVVDTQYF
J gene: TRBJ2-1; V gene: TRBV7-6; D gene: NA; CDR3 length: 14; clone size: NA; CDR3 DNA: TGTGCCAGCAGCTTACTTCCAGCGGTCAATGAGCAGTTCTTC; CDR3 protein: CASSLLPAVNEQFF
J gene: TRBJ2-2; V gene: TRBV9; D gene: NA; CDR3 length: 14; clone size: NA; CDR3 DNA: TGTGCCAGCAGCGCCAGGGGGGACACCGGGGAGCTGTTTTTT; CDR3 protein: CASSARGDTGELFF
J gene: TRBJ1-5; V gene: TRBV27; D gene: TRBD1; CDR3 length: 14; clone size: NA; CDR3 DNA: TGTGCCAGCAGTAGGGGACAGGAGGTTGGGCCCCAGCATTTT; CDR3 protein: CASSRGQEVGPQHF
J gene: TRBJ2-1; V gene: TRBV7-9; D gene: TRBD1; CDR3 length: 17; clone size: NA; CDR3 DNA: TGTGCCAGCAGCTCCCAACCTAGGGACAGGGGGTACAATGAGCAGTTCTTC; CDR3 protein: CASSSQPRDRGYNEQFF
J gene: TRBJ2-1; V gene: TRBV9; D gene: TRBD2; CDR3 length: 16; clone size: NA; CDR3 DNA: TGTGCCAGCAGCGTAGGGCTAGCGGGAGGGTTGCATGAGCAGTTCTTC; CDR3 protein: CASSVGLAGGLHEQFF
J gene: TRBJ2-5; V gene: TRBV27; D gene: NA; CDR3 length: 15; clone size: NA; CDR3 DNA: TGTGCCAGCAGTTTAAACGAAGGACAGCAAGAGACCCAGTACTTC; CDR3 protein: CASSLNEGQQETQYF
J gene: TRBJ1-1; V gene: TRBV27; D gene: TRBD1; CDR3 length: 16; clone size: NA; CDR3 DNA: TGTGCCAGCAGCTCCTCTGGGACAGGTTGGAACACTGAAGCTTTCTTT; CDR3 protein: CASSSSGTGWNTEAFF
J gene: TRBJ1-1; V gene: TRBV6-4; D gene: TRBD1; CDR3 length: 14; clone size: NA; CDR3 DNA: TGTGCCAGAGAGTCGGACAGGTTAAACACTGAAGCTTTCTTT; CDR3 protein: CARESDRLNTEAFF
J gene: TRBJ1-5; V gene: TRBV2; D gene: NA; CDR3 length: 14; clone size: few; CDR3 DNA: TGTGCCAGCAGTGATTTGAGTAGCAATCAGCCCCAGCATTTT; CDR3 protein: CASSDLSSNQPQHF
J gene: TRBJ2-1; V gene: TRBV12-2; D gene: NA; CDR3 length: 17; clone size: once; CDR3 DNA: TGTGCAAGTCGCTCCCGTAGTTCCCTAGCGGGAAAGAAGGAGCAGTTCTTC; CDR3 protein: CASRSRSSLAGKKEQFF
J gene: TRBJ2-3; V gene: TRBV7-6; D gene: TRBD2; CDR3 length: 16; clone size: few; CDR3 DNA: TGTGCCAGCAGTCCGCTAGCGGGAGGGTTTACAGATACGCAGTATTTT; CDR3 protein: CASSPLAGGFTDTQYF
J gene: TRBJ2-5; V gene: TRBV2; D gene: TRBD2; CDR3 length: 17; clone size: NA; CDR3 DNA: TGTGCCAGCAGTCCCGCGAGGCTAGCGGGAACCCAAGAGACCCAGTACTTC; CDR3 protein: CASSPARLAGTQETQYF
J gene: TRBJ1-5; V gene: TRBV30; D gene: TRBD1; CDR3 length: 15; clone size: once; CDR3 DNA: TGTGCCTGGAGTTTAGGACAGGGGAGCAATCAGCCCCAGCATTTT; CDR3 protein: CAWSLGQGSNQPQHF
J gene: TRBJ2-5; V gene: TRBV7-6; D gene: TRBD1; CDR3 length: 15; clone size: NA; CDR3 DNA: TGTGCCAGCACCGCGACAGGGGGATGGCGGGAGACCCAGTACTTC; CDR3 protein: CASTATGGWRETQYF
J gene: TRBJ2-5; V gene: TRBV6-5; D gene: NA; CDR3 length: 12; clone size: NA; CDR3 DNA: TGTGCCAGCAGTTCCCGTCAAGAGACCCAGTACTTC; CDR3 protein: CASSSRQETQYF
J gene: TRBJ2-3; V gene: TRBV30; D gene: NA; CDR3 length: 14; clone size: NA; CDR3 DNA: TGTGCCTGGAGTTCCGGGCGGGGCACAGATACGCAGTATTTT; CDR3 protein: CAWSSGRGTDTQYF
J gene: TRBJ2-3; V gene: TRBV6-2/TRBV6-3; D gene: NA; CDR3 length: 13; clone size: NA; CDR3 DNA: TGTGCCAGCAGTTCGACAGACACAGATACGCAGTATTTT; CDR3 protein: CASSSTDTDTQYF
J gene: TRBJ2-3; V gene: TRBV28; D gene: TRBD1; CDR3 length: 15; clone size: NA; CDR3 DNA: TGTGCCAGCAGTTTCCAATTAAATACCAGGGGGACGCAGTATTTT; CDR3 protein: CASSFQLNTRGTQYF
J gene: TRBJ1-3; V gene: TRBV5-4; D gene: NA; CDR3 length: 13; clone size: NA; CDR3 DNA: TGTGCCAGCTCCTATCCGTCTGGAAACACCATATATTTT; CDR3 protein: CASSYPSGNTIYF
J gene: TRBJ1-5; V gene: TRBV19; D gene: TRBD1; CDR3 length: 15; clone size: NA; CDR3 DNA: TGTGCCAGTAGTATGGGCAGGGGGCCGAATCAGCCCCAGCATTTT; CDR3 protein: CASSMGRGPNQPQHF
J gene: TRBJ2-7; V gene: TRBV5-4; D gene: TRBD2; CDR3 length: 14; clone size: NA; CDR3 DNA: TGTGCCAGCAGTCTAGCGGGAGGATTTTACGAGCAGTACTTC; CDR3 protein: CASSLAGGFYEQYF
J gene: TRBJ2-3; V gene: TRBV5-6; D gene: TRBD2; CDR3 length: 16; clone size: NA; CDR3 DNA: TGTGCCAGCAGTTTCTATAGCGGGGCGGGAACAGATACGCAGTATTTT; CDR3 protein: CASSFYSGAGTDTQYF
J gene: TRBJ1-1; V gene: TRBV6-5; D gene: TRBD1; CDR3 length: 14; clone size: many; CDR3 DNA: TGTGCCAGCAGCGCCTCCACAGGGGGTACTGAAGCTTTCTTT; CDR3 protein: CASSASTGGTEAFF
J gene: TRBJ2-7; V gene: TRBV2; D gene: NA; CDR3 length: 11; clone size: NA; CDR3 DNA: TGTGCCAGCAGTGCTCAGAACGAGCAGTACTTC; CDR3 protein: CASSAQNEQYF
J gene: TRBJ2-1; V gene: TRBV6-2/TRBV6-3; D gene: TRBD2; CDR3 length: 15; clone size: few; CDR3 DNA: TGTGCCAGCAGTGGACTAGCGGAATATAACAATGAGCAGTTCTTC; CDR3 protein: CASSGLAEYNNEQFF
J gene: TRBJ2-7; V gene: TRBV2; D gene: TRBD2; CDR3 length: 14; clone size: NA; CDR3 DNA: TGTGCCAGCTCTGGACTAGCGGGACCCTACGAGCAGTACTTC; CDR3 protein: CASSGLAGPYEQYF
J gene: TRBJ2-7; V gene: TRBV7-6; D gene: NA; CDR3 length: 13; clone size: NA; CDR3 DNA: TGTGCCAGCAGCTCACAGGGAAATCAGGCGCAGTACTTC; CDR3 protein: CASSSQGNQAQYF
J gene: TRBJ2-1; V gene: TRBV6-6; D gene: TRBD2; CDR3 length: 14; clone size: NA; CDR3 DNA: TGTGCCAGCAGTTACACACTAGCGGGCAATGAGCAGTTCTTC; CDR3 protein: CASSYTLAGNEQFF
J gene: TRBJ1-2; V gene: TRBV21-1; D gene: NA; CDR3 length: 13; clone size: NA; CDR3 DNA: TGTGCCAGCAGCCTAAAAATCGGGGAAGGCTACACCTTC; CDR3 protein: CASSLKIGEGYTF
J gene: TRBJ1-5; V gene: TRBV18; D gene: NA; CDR3 length: 13; clone size: NA; CDR3 DNA: TGTGCCAGCTCTCCTCGTAGTGCTCAGCCCCAGCATTTT; CDR3 protein: CASSPRSAQPQHF
J gene: TRBJ2-7; V gene: TRBV9; D gene: TRBD1; CDR3 length: 15; clone size: once; CDR3 DNA: TGTGCCAGCAGCTCCCCAGGGGGCGCCTCCTACGAGCAGTACTTC; CDR3 protein: CASSSPGGASYEQYF
J gene: TRBJ2-2; V gene: TRBV27; D gene: TRBD1; CDR3 length: 16; clone size: few; CDR3 DNA: TGTGCCAGCAGACTTAAGGGACAGGGAAACACCGGGGAGCTGTTTTTT; CDR3 protein: CASRLKGQGNTGELFF
J gene: TRBJ2-5; V gene: TRBV5-1; D gene: TRBD1; CDR3 length: 14; clone size: NA; CDR3 DNA: TGCGCCAGCAGCCTACGGGACAGTCAAGAGACCCAGTACTTC; CDR3 protein: CASSLRDSQETQYF
J gene: TRBJ2-5; V gene: TRBV6-4; D gene: NA; CDR3 length: 14; clone size: many; CDR3 DNA: TGTGCCAGCAGGAAGGACAGCCAGTGGGAGACCCAGTACTTC; CDR3 protein: CASRKDSQWETQYF
J gene: TRBJ1-2; V gene: TRBV7-9; D gene: TRBD1; CDR3 length: 14; clone size: NA; CDR3 DNA: TGTGCCAGCAGCTTAGAAAGACAGGGAGATGGCTACACCTTC; CDR3 protein: CASSLERQGDGYTF
J gene: TRBJ2-2; V gene: TRBV6-5; D gene: NA; CDR3 length: 16; clone size: NA; CDR3 DNA: TGTGCCAGCAGTTACTCGTTGGACTACACCGCCGGGGAGCTGTTTTTT; CDR3 protein: CASSYSLDYTAGELFF
J gene: TRBJ2-1; V gene: TRBV2; D gene: TRBD2; CDR3 length: 15; clone size: NA; CDR3 DNA: TGTGCCAGCAGGGAGACTAGCGGAGGCTTCCTTACGCAGTTCTTC; CDR3 protein: CASRETSGGFLTQFF
J gene: TRBJ2-7; V gene: TRBV2; D gene: NA; CDR3 length: 17; clone size: NA; CDR3 DNA: TGTGCCAGCAGCAAAAAGACCGGGACTCCTCCAACAGACGGGCTAGTCTGG; CDR3 protein: CASSKKTGTPPTDGLVW
J gene: TRBJ2-1; V gene: TRBV6-5; D gene: NA; CDR3 length: 15; clone size: NA; CDR3 DNA: TGTGCCAGCAGGCGAAGCGAGAGCTCCTACAATGAGCAGTTCTTC; CDR3 protein: CASRRSESSYNEQFF
J gene: TRBJ2-5; V gene: TRBV5-4; D gene: TRBD1; CDR3 length: 17; clone size: NA; CDR3 DNA: TGTGCCAGCAGCTTGAGAACACAGGGGGCGTGGGGGGAGACCCAGTACTTC; CDR3 protein: CASSLRTQGAWGETQYF
J gene: TRBJ2-1; V gene: TRBV7-7; D gene: TRBD2; CDR3 length: 16; clone size: NA; CDR3 DNA: TGTGCCAGCAGCCGGGGACTAGCTGGGGGGGTGAATGAGCAGTTCTTC; CDR3 protein: CASSRGLAGGVNEQFF
J gene: TRBJ1-5; V gene: TRBV7-9; D gene: TRBD1; CDR3 length: 18; clone size: few; CDR3 DNA: TGTGCCAGCAGCCCCTGGGGACAGGGGGCGAGTGGCAATCAGCCCCAGCATTTT; CDR3 protein: CASSPWGQGASGNQPQHF